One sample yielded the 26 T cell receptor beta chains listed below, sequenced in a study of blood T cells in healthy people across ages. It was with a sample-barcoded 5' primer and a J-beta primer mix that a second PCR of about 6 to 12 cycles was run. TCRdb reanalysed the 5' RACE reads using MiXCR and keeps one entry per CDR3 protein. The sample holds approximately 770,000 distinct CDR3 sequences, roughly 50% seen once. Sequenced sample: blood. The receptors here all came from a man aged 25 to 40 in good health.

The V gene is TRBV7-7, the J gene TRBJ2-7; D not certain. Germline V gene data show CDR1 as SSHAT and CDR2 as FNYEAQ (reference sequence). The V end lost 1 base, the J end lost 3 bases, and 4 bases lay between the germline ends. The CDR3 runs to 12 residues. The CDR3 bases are TGTGCCAGCAGCTTAGAGGACTACGAGCAGTACTTC. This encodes CASSLEDYEQYF.

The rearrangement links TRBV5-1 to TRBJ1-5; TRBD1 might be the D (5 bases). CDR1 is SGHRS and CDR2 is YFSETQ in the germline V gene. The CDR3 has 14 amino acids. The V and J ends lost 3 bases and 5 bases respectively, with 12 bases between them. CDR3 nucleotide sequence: TGCGCCAGCAGCTCAGTGCCAGGGCATCAGCCCCAGCATTTT. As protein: CASSSVPGHQPQHF.

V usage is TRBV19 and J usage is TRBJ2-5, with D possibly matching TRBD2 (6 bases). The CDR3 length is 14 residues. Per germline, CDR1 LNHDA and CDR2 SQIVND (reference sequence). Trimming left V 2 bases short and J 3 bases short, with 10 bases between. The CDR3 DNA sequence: TGTGCCAGTAGTATACCGGGGACTGAAGAGACCCAGTACTTC. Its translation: CASSIPGTEETQYF.

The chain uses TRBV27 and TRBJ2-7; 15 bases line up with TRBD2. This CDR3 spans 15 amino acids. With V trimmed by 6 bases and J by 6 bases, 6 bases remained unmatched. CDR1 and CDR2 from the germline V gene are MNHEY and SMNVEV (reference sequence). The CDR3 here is CASRVGLAGGSEQYF. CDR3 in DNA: TGTGCCAGCAGGGTGGGACTAGCGGGAGGAAGCGAGCAGTACTTC.

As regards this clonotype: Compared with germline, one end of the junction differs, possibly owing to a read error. CDR3 bases: TGCAGTGCCAGAGAGGGTCGGAATGAAAAACTGTTTTTT. Translation gives CSAREGRNEKLFF. V and J are TRBV20-1 and TRBJ1-4; no definite D call. The CDR3 consists of 13 residues. Germline V gene data show CDR1 as DFQATT and CDR2 as SNEGSKA (reference sequence).

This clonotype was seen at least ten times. The CDR3 DNA reads TGTGCCAGCAGCTTTCAGTTCACAGATACGCAGTATTTT. Translation gives CASSFQFTDTQYF. This sequence joins TRBV7-2 and TRBJ2-3; D unresolved. The CDR3 sequence is 13 residues long. V dropped 3 bases and J dropped 2 bases, with 6 bases sitting between them. Per germline, CDR1 SGHTA and CDR2 FQGNSA.

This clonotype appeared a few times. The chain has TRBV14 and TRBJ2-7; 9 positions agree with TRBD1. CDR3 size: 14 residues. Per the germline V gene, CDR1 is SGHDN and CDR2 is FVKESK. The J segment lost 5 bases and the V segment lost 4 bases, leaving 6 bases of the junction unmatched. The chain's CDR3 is CASSPWDRANEQYF. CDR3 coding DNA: TGTGCCAGCAGCCCCTGGGACAGGGCTAACGAGCAGTACTTC.

The CDR3 sequence: CASSSSAGGSASTQYF. Here the CDR3 DNA reads TGTGCCAGCAGCTCTTCAGCGGGGGGGAGCGCAAGTACGCAGTATTTT. The chain uses TRBV11-2 and TRBJ2-3; the match to TRBD2 covers 10 bases. The germline V gene has CDR1 SGHAT and CDR2 FQNNGV. The CDR3 is made up of 16 amino acids. The V segment lost 4 bases and the J segment 8 bases; nucleotides outside the gene matches: 12.

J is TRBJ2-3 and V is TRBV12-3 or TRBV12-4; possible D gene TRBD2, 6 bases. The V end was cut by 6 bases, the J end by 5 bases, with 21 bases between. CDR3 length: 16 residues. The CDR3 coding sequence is TGTGCCAGCAGCCCTCACGGGGGACTGTGGGTAGATACGCAGTATTTT. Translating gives CASSPHGGLWVDTQYF.

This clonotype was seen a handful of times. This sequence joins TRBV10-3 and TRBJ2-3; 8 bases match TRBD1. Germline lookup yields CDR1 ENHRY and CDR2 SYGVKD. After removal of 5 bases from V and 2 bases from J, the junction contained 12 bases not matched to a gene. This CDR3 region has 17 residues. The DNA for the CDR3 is TGTGCCATCAGTCGTGGGCAGGGGGCCGAGAACACAGATACGCAGTATTTT. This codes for CAISRGQGAENTDTQYF.

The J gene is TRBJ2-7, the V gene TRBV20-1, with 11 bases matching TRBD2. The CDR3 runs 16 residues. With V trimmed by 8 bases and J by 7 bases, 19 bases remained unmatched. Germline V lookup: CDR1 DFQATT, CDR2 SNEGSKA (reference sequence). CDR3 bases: TGCAGTACTACCCAAATTAGCGGGAGGGCCGTCGATGAGCAGTACTTC. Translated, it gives CSTTQISGRAVDEQYF.

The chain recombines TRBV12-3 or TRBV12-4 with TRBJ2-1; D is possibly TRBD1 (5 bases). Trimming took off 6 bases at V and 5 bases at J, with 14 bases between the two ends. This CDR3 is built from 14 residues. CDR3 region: CASRAQVVHNEQFF. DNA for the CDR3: TGTGCCAGCAGGGCACAGGTCGTCCACAATGAGCAGTTCTTC.

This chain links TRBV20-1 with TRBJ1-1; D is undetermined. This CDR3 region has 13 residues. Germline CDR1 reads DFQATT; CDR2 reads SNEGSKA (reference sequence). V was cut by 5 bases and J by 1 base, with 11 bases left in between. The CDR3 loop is CSAPNPGNTEAFF. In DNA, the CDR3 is TGCAGTGCTCCAAACCCAGGGAACACTGAAGCTTTCTTT.

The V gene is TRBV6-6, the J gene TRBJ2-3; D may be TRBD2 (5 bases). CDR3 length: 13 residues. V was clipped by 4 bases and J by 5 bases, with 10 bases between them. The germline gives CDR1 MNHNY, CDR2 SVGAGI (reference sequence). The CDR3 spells CASSWTPRDTQYF. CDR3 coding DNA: TGTGCCAGCAGTTGGACTCCCCGAGATACGCAGTATTTT.

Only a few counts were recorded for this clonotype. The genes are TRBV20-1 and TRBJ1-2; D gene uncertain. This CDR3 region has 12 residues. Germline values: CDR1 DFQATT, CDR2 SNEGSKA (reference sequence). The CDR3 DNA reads TGCAGCCCGGCCCTCGGCCTGAATGGCTACACCTTC. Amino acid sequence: CSPALGLNGYTF.

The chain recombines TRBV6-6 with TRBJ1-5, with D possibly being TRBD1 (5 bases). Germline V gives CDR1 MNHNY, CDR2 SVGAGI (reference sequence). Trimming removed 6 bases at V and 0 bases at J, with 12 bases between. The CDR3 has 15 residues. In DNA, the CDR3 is TGTGCCAGCAGCCCCATGGGGGTTAGCAATCAGCCCCAGCATTTT. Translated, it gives CASSPMGVSNQPQHF.

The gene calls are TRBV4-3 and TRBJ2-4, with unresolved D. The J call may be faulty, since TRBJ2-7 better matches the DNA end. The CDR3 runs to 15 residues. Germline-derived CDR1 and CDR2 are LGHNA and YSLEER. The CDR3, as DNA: TGCGCCAGCAGCCAAGCGGCGGTGGATGGGGACGAGCAGTACTTC. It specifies CASSQAAVDGDEQYF.

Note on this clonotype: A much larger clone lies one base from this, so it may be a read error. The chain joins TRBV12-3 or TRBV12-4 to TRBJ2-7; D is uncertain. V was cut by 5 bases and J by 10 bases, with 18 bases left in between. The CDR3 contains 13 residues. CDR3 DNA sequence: TGTGCCAGCAGTCCGTTGGGAAGAGAGGCCCAGTACTTC. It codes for CASSPLGREAQYF.

The CDR3 coding sequence is TGTACCAGCAGCTTAGGATCTGGGAGGGGCTCCTACAATGAGCAGTTCTTC. This codes for CTSSLGSGRGSYNEQFF. The J gene is TRBJ2-1, the V gene TRBV7-2, with TRBD2 identical over 7 bases. J gave up 0 bases and V 1 base, and 6 bases lay outside the gene matches. The CDR3 consists of 17 residues. Germline CDR1 is SGHTA and CDR2 is FQGNSA.

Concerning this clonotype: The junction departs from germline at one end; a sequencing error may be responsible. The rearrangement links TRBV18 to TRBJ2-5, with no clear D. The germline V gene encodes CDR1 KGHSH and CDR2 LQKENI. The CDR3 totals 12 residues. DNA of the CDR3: TGTGCCAGCGCACCAAATCAAGAGACCCAGTACTTC. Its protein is CASAPNQETQYF.

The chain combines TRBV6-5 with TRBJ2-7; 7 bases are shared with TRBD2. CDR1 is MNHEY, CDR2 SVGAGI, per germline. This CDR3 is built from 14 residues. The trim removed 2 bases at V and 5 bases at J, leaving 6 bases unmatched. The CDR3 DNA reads TGTGCCAGCAGTTACGGGGCGGGAGTAAACGAGCAGTACTTC. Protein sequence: CASSYGAGVNEQYF.

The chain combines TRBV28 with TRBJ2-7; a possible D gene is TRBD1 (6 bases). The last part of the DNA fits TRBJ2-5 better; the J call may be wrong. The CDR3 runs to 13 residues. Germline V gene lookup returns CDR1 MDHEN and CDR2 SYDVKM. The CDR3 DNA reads TGTGCCAGCAGTGTGGTGGGGGCCGAGACCCAGTACTTC. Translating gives CASSVVGAETQYF.

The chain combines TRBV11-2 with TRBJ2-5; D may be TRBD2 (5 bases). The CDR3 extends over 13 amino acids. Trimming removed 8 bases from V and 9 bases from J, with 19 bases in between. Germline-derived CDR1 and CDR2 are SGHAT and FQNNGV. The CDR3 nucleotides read TGTGCCAGCTCCCGGACGGAGCTGAGGGCCCAGTACTTC. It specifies CASSRTELRAQYF.

CDR3 in amino acids: CASSLTDRGTDTQYF. The CDR3 DNA is TGTGCCAGCAGCTTAACCGACAGGGGCACAGATACGCAGTATTTT. The chain has TRBV7-7 and TRBJ2-3; TRBD1 aligns across 7 bases. This CDR3 contains 15 residues. Germline CDR1 reads SSHAT; CDR2 reads FNYEAQ (reference sequence). The junction had 3 bases not matched to a gene; V was cut back by 2 bases and J by 1 base. The variable domain in full, with the rest retrieved from reference TRBV7-7 and TRBJ2-3, is GAGVSQSPRYKVTKRGQDVTLRCDPISSHATLYWYQQALGQGPEFLTYFNYEAQPDKSGLPSDRFSAERPEGSISTLTIQRTEQRDSAMYRCASSLTDRGTDTQYFGPGTRLTVL.

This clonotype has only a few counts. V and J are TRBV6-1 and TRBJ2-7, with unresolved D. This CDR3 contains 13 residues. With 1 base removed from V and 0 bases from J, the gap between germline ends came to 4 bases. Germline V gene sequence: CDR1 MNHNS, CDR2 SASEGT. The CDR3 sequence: CASSEDISYEQYF. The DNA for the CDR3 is TGTGCCAGCAGTGAAGATATCTCCTACGAGCAGTACTTC.

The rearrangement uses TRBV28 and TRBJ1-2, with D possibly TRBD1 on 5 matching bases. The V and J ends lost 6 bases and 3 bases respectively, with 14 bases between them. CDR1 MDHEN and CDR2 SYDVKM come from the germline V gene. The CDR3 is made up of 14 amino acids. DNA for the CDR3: TGTGCCAGCAGCCGTGGGGGGGGAGACTATGGCTACACCTTC. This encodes CASSRGGGDYGYTF.